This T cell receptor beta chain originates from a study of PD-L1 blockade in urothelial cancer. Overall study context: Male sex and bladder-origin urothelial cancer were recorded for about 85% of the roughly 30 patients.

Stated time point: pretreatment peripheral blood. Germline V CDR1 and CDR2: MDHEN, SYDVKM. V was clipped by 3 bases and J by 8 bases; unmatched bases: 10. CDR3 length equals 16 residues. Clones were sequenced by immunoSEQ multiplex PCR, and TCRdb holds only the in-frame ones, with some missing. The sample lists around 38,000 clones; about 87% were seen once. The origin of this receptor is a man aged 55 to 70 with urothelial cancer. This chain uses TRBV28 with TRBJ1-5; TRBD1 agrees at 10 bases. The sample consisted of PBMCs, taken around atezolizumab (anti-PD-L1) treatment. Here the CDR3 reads CASSFPDRGPPEPQHF. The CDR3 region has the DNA TGTGCCAGCAGTTTCCCCGACAGGGGGCCCCCAGAGCCCCAGCATTTT.